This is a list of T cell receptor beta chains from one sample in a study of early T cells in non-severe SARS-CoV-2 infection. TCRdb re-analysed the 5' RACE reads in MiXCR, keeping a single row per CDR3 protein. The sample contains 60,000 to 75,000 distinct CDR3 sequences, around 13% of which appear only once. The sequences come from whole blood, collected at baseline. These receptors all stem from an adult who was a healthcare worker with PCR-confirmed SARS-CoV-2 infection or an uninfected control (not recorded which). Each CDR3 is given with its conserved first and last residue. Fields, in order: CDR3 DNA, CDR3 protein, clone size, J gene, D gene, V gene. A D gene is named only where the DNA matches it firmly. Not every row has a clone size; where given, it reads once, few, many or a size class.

CDR3nt: TGTGCCAGCGCTCGGGACATCGTGGAGACCCAGTACTTC
CDR3aa: CASARDIVETQYF
abundance: NA
j_gene: TRBJ2-5
d_gene: NA
v_gene: TRBV7-9

CDR3nt: TGTGCCAGCAGCGTATCAGGGAGGATTCAGACCCAGTACTTC
CDR3aa: CASSVSGRIQTQYF
abundance: few
j_gene: TRBJ2-5
d_gene: NA
v_gene: TRBV9

CDR3nt: TGTGCCAGCTCTCAGAGGGGGACAGAATCCTACGAGCAGTACTTC
CDR3aa: CASSQRGTESYEQYF
abundance: NA
j_gene: TRBJ2-7
d_gene: TRBD1
v_gene: TRBV18

CDR3nt: TGTGCCATCAGAGGACAGGGGCGGAATCAGCCCCAGCATTTT
CDR3aa: CAIRGQGRNQPQHF
abundance: NA
j_gene: TRBJ1-5
d_gene: TRBD1
v_gene: TRBV10-3

CDR3nt: TGTGCCAGCATCCGGCGGGGGGACAGGGCTCCCTCTGGGGCCAACGTCCTGACTTTC
CDR3aa: CASIRRGDRAPSGANVLTF
abundance: NA
j_gene: TRBJ2-6
d_gene: NA
v_gene: TRBV21-1

CDR3nt: TGTGCCAGCAGTGTTGGCCTCAACAATGAGCAGTTCTTC
CDR3aa: CASSVGLNNEQFF
abundance: many
j_gene: TRBJ2-1
d_gene: NA
v_gene: TRBV6-1

CDR3nt: TGTGCCAGCAGGAGACAGGGGGGCTATCAGCCCCAGCATTTT
CDR3aa: CASRRQGGYQPQHF
abundance: NA
j_gene: TRBJ1-5
d_gene: TRBD1
v_gene: TRBV12-3/TRBV12-4

CDR3nt: TGTGCCAGCAGCTCGGACGGTGCAACTAATGAAAAACTGTTTTTT
CDR3aa: CASSSDGATNEKLFF
abundance: few
j_gene: TRBJ1-4
d_gene: NA
v_gene: TRBV9

CDR3nt: TGTGCCAGCAGTTTAAGTCGCACTGAAGCTTTCTTT
CDR3aa: CASSLSRTEAFF
abundance: NA
j_gene: TRBJ1-1
d_gene: NA
v_gene: TRBV28

CDR3nt: TGTGCCAGCAGTTCAGCGGGAGTGGCCACCGGGGAGCTGTTTTTT
CDR3aa: CASSSAGVATGELFF
abundance: many
j_gene: TRBJ2-2
d_gene: TRBD2
v_gene: TRBV11-2

CDR3nt: TGTGCCAGCAGTGAAGCAGGGGCAATTGAAGCTTTCTTT
CDR3aa: CASSEAGAIEAFF
abundance: few
j_gene: TRBJ1-1
d_gene: NA
v_gene: TRBV25-1

CDR3nt: TGCGCCAGCAGCTTGGGACCGACTAACTCCTACGAGCAGTACTTC
CDR3aa: CASSLGPTNSYEQYF
abundance: NA
j_gene: TRBJ2-7
d_gene: NA
v_gene: TRBV5-1

CDR3nt: TGTGCCAGCAGCTTAGCGGCAGGGGTGAACACTGAAGCTTTCTTT
CDR3aa: CASSLAAGVNTEAFF
abundance: few
j_gene: TRBJ1-1
d_gene: NA
v_gene: TRBV7-9

CDR3nt: TGTGCCAGCAGCTTAAACCCTAGCACAGATACGCAGTATTTT
CDR3aa: CASSLNPSTDTQYF
abundance: NA
j_gene: TRBJ2-3
d_gene: NA
v_gene: TRBV11-2

CDR3nt: TGTGCCGGGGACAGCACCGGGGAGCTGTTTTTT
CDR3aa: CAGDSTGELFF
abundance: NA
j_gene: TRBJ2-2
d_gene: TRBD1
v_gene: TRBV7-9

CDR3nt: TGTGCCAGCAGTTTTCCGGGACAGGGTAACAATGAGCAGTTCTTC
CDR3aa: CASSFPGQGNNEQFF
abundance: many
j_gene: TRBJ2-1
d_gene: TRBD1
v_gene: TRBV28

CDR3nt: TGTGCCTGGAGCAGGGACGAGGACTACGAGCAGTACTTC
CDR3aa: CAWSRDEDYEQYF
abundance: many
j_gene: TRBJ2-7
d_gene: NA
v_gene: TRBV30

CDR3nt: TGTGCCAGCAGGAAGTACCCAGGGACCCAGTACTTC
CDR3aa: CASRKYPGTQYF
abundance: NA
j_gene: TRBJ2-5
d_gene: NA
v_gene: TRBV12-3/TRBV12-4

CDR3nt: TGTGCCATCAGTGACCCGGTCGGGAGGGAGAACACCGGGGAGCTGTTTTTT
CDR3aa: CAISDPVGRENTGELFF
abundance: few
j_gene: TRBJ2-2
d_gene: TRBD2
v_gene: TRBV10-3

CDR3nt: TGTGCCAGCAGCTCCCAGGGTAGCTCCTACGAGCAGTACTTC
CDR3aa: CASSSQGSSYEQYF
abundance: many
j_gene: TRBJ2-7
d_gene: NA
v_gene: TRBV9

CDR3nt: TGCAGTGCCCGGCAACAGGGGGCGGTCTATGGCTACACCTTC
CDR3aa: CSARQQGAVYGYTF
abundance: NA
j_gene: TRBJ1-2
d_gene: TRBD1
v_gene: TRBV20-1

CDR3nt: TGCGCCAGCAGCCCGGGACAGGGGGAAGGCGGGGAGCTGTTTTTT
CDR3aa: CASSPGQGEGGELFF
abundance: NA
j_gene: TRBJ2-2
d_gene: TRBD1
v_gene: TRBV5-1

CDR3nt: TGTGCCAGCAGCGTAGGGAGCGGGAGGATACAAGAGACCCAGTACTTC
CDR3aa: CASSVGSGRIQETQYF
abundance: many
j_gene: TRBJ2-5
d_gene: TRBD2
v_gene: TRBV9

CDR3nt: TGTGCCAGTAGGATGACTAGCGCTAACAATGAGCAGTTCTTC
CDR3aa: CASRMTSANNEQFF
abundance: few
j_gene: TRBJ2-1
d_gene: TRBD2
v_gene: TRBV19

CDR3nt: TGTGCCAGCAGTGAAAGAGGACAGGGGAGTTTCAATGAGCAGTTCTTC
CDR3aa: CASSERGQGSFNEQFF
abundance: NA
j_gene: TRBJ2-1
d_gene: TRBD1
v_gene: TRBV2

CDR3nt: TGCGCCAGCAGCGAACGGGGGGGCCAAGAGACCCAGTACTTC
CDR3aa: CASSERGGQETQYF
abundance: NA
j_gene: TRBJ2-5
d_gene: TRBD2
v_gene: TRBV10-2

CDR3nt: TGCAGTGCTATACCGGGAGAGACCCAGTACTTC
CDR3aa: CSAIPGETQYF
abundance: few
j_gene: TRBJ2-5
d_gene: NA
v_gene: TRBV20-1

CDR3nt: TGTGCCAGCAGCCGTGAGGACGGAAGAGACTATGGCTACACCTTC
CDR3aa: CASSREDGRDYGYTF
abundance: NA
j_gene: TRBJ1-2
d_gene: NA
v_gene: TRBV5-5

CDR3nt: TGCAGCGTTGAAGTAGGAGGCGGGAGTACGTATGAGCAGTTCTTC
CDR3aa: CSVEVGGGSTYEQFF
abundance: NA
j_gene: TRBJ2-1
d_gene: TRBD2
v_gene: TRBV29-1

CDR3nt: TGTGCCAGTAGCGAGCCCCGACAATTCTCTGGGGCCAACGTCCTGACTTTC
CDR3aa: CASSEPRQFSGANVLTF
abundance: NA
j_gene: TRBJ2-6
d_gene: NA
v_gene: TRBV19

CDR3nt: TGTGCCAGCGGTTCAACTAATGAAAAACTGTTTTTT
CDR3aa: CASGSTNEKLFF
abundance: few
j_gene: TRBJ1-4
d_gene: NA
v_gene: TRBV2

CDR3nt: TGTGCCAGCAGCGTAGAGGTGAACACTGAAGCTTTCTTT
CDR3aa: CASSVEVNTEAFF
abundance: few
j_gene: TRBJ1-1
d_gene: NA
v_gene: TRBV9

CDR3nt: TGTGCCAGCAGCCCCGGGACAGGGTCCGGGGCCAACGTCCTGACTTTC
CDR3aa: CASSPGTGSGANVLTF
abundance: NA
j_gene: TRBJ2-6
d_gene: TRBD1
v_gene: TRBV6-4

CDR3nt: TGTGCCAGCAGTTACTCGGGGGGGTCCATGGCGGCTGAAGCTTTCTTT
CDR3aa: CASSYSGGSMAAEAFF
abundance: many
j_gene: TRBJ1-1
d_gene: NA
v_gene: TRBV6-6

CDR3nt: TGTGCCAGCAGCCAAGTTTGGGGAGGTACGCAGTATTTT
CDR3aa: CASSQVWGGTQYF
abundance: few
j_gene: TRBJ2-3
d_gene: NA
v_gene: TRBV14

CDR3nt: TGTGCCAGCAGTTGGCGACAGGGGGAGCTGTTTTTT
CDR3aa: CASSWRQGELFF
abundance: NA
j_gene: TRBJ2-2
d_gene: NA
v_gene: TRBV6-6

CDR3nt: TGTGCCAGCAGTTTAGGACTAGCGGGGGGTGTAGATACGCAGTATTTT
CDR3aa: CASSLGLAGGVDTQYF
abundance: few
j_gene: TRBJ2-3
d_gene: TRBD2
v_gene: TRBV12-3/TRBV12-4

CDR3nt: TGCAGTGCTAGTAACCCCGGTCTAGCGGACACAGATACGCAGTATTTT
CDR3aa: CSASNPGLADTDTQYF
abundance: many
j_gene: TRBJ2-3
d_gene: TRBD2
v_gene: TRBV20-1

CDR3nt: TGTGCCAGCAGCTTTGGGCAGGGAAATAGAAAACTGTTTTTT
CDR3aa: CASSFGQGNRKLFF
abundance: many
j_gene: TRBJ1-4
d_gene: NA
v_gene: TRBV7-9

CDR3nt: TGTGCCAGCAGCCAAGCCGTCACCGACTATAATTCACCCCTCCACTTT
CDR3aa: CASSQAVTDYNSPLHF
abundance: many
j_gene: TRBJ1-6
d_gene: NA
v_gene: TRBV14

CDR3nt: TGCGCCAGCAGCTGGAATGGCACAGATACGCAGTATTTT
CDR3aa: CASSWNGTDTQYF
abundance: NA
j_gene: TRBJ2-3
d_gene: NA
v_gene: TRBV5-1

CDR3nt: TGCAGTGCTAGAGCCAGGGGTGAAAAACTGTTTTTT
CDR3aa: CSARARGEKLFF
abundance: NA
j_gene: TRBJ1-4
d_gene: NA
v_gene: TRBV20-1

CDR3nt: TGTGCCAGCAGCCAAGCTGGCAGTTCGAGCAATCAGCCCCAGCATTTT
CDR3aa: CASSQAGSSSNQPQHF
abundance: many
j_gene: TRBJ1-5
d_gene: NA
v_gene: TRBV7-9

CDR3nt: TGTGCCAGCAGTTACAGTGGGGGGGCCGAAGAGACCCAGTACTTC
CDR3aa: CASSYSGGAEETQYF
abundance: few
j_gene: TRBJ2-5
d_gene: NA
v_gene: TRBV6-5

CDR3nt: TGCCCCGGACAGAGCTCTGGAAACACCATATATTTT
CDR3aa: CPGQSSGNTIYF
abundance: NA
j_gene: TRBJ1-3
d_gene: NA
v_gene: TRBV10-2

CDR3nt: TGTGCCACCCTAGGACAGGGCAACACTGAAGCTTTCTTT
CDR3aa: CATLGQGNTEAFF
abundance: few
j_gene: TRBJ1-1
d_gene: TRBD1
v_gene: TRBV27

CDR3nt: TGTGCCAGCAGCTTAGTCGGGGAAGACTATGGCTACACCTTC
CDR3aa: CASSLVGEDYGYTF
abundance: NA
j_gene: TRBJ1-2
d_gene: NA
v_gene: TRBV13

CDR3nt: TGTGCCAGCAATCTCCAAGGGTACGGCACTGAAGCTTTCTTT
CDR3aa: CASNLQGYGTEAFF
abundance: few
j_gene: TRBJ1-1
d_gene: NA
v_gene: TRBV6-2/TRBV6-3

CDR3nt: TGCGCCAGCAGCCTTAACAGGGACACTGAAGCTTTCTTT
CDR3aa: CASSLNRDTEAFF
abundance: NA
j_gene: TRBJ1-1
d_gene: NA
v_gene: TRBV10-1

CDR3nt: TGTGCCAGCAGTTACGGGGGCAGATATGGCTACACCTTC
CDR3aa: CASSYGGRYGYTF
abundance: few
j_gene: TRBJ1-2
d_gene: NA
v_gene: TRBV27

CDR3nt: TGTGCCTGGAGTGTACTAAGTGAGGGAGAGCAGTACTTC
CDR3aa: CAWSVLSEGEQYF
abundance: NA
j_gene: TRBJ2-7
d_gene: NA
v_gene: TRBV30

CDR3nt: TGTGCCAGCAGTTTAAGGACATCTCGCTCCTACAATGAGCAGTTCTTC
CDR3aa: CASSLRTSRSYNEQFF
abundance: once
j_gene: TRBJ2-1
d_gene: NA
v_gene: TRBV27

CDR3nt: TGTGCTAGCAGCAGCGGGATAAGCACAGATACGCAGTATTTT
CDR3aa: CASSSGISTDTQYF
abundance: few
j_gene: TRBJ2-3
d_gene: TRBD2
v_gene: TRBV7-7

CDR3nt: TGTGCCAGCAGCTATGGGACGGACAGACGTACAGATACGCAGTATTTT
CDR3aa: CASSYGTDRRTDTQYF
abundance: many
j_gene: TRBJ2-3
d_gene: NA
v_gene: TRBV7-9

CDR3nt: TGTGCCAGCAGCTTAGGGAGTGGGACTAGTAACTCCTACAATGAGCAGTTCTTC
CDR3aa: CASSLGSGTSNSYNEQFF
abundance: many
j_gene: TRBJ2-1
d_gene: TRBD2
v_gene: TRBV7-7

CDR3nt: TGTGCCAGCAGCTTAAGGCGGGGTAGCGCCAACACCGGGGAGCTGTTTTTT
CDR3aa: CASSLRRGSANTGELFF
abundance: NA
j_gene: TRBJ2-2
d_gene: NA
v_gene: TRBV7-2

CDR3nt: TGCAGTGCTAGCCCCCGGGACAGGGACCAAGAGACCCAGTACTTC
CDR3aa: CSASPRDRDQETQYF
abundance: NA
j_gene: TRBJ2-5
d_gene: TRBD1
v_gene: TRBV20-1

CDR3nt: TGTGCCAGCAGCCTCTCTGGAAACACCATATATTTT
CDR3aa: CASSLSGNTIYF
abundance: many
j_gene: TRBJ1-3
d_gene: NA
v_gene: TRBV7-8